These T cell receptor beta chains were read from a single sample in a study of early T cells in non-severe SARS-CoV-2 infection. MiXCR was run by TCRdb on the 5' RACE reads, yielding one entry per CDR3 protein. The sample lists more than 45,000 distinct CDR3 sequences, over 10% occurring once. Source material: whole blood. The receptors stem from an adult who was a healthcare worker with PCR-confirmed SARS-CoV-2 infection or an uninfected control (not recorded which). The CDR3 runs from the conserved cysteine through the conserved F or W. The D gene is left open where the match is weak. Not every row has a clone size; where given, it reads once, few, many or a size class.

few	TRBV15	TRBD2	TRBJ2-2	CATSRDGGGRGTGELFF	TGTGCCACCAGCAGAGATGGAGGCGGGAGAGGCACCGGGGAGCTGTTTTTT
few	TRBV7-9	-	TRBJ1-1	CASSSHLGLNTEAFF	TGTGCCAGCAGCTCCCACCTGGGCCTGAACACTGAAGCTTTCTTT
many	TRBV12-3/TRBV12-4	TRBD1	TRBJ1-1	CASSSGQGVTEAFF	TGTGCCAGCAGCTCGGGACAGGGGGTAACTGAAGCTTTCTTT
many	TRBV25-1	-	TRBJ2-7	CASSEYTESYEQYF	TGTGCCAGCAGTGAATATACAGAATCCTACGAGCAGTACTTC
many	TRBV24-1	TRBD1	TRBJ2-5	CATSDFDRGLETQYF	TGTGCCACCAGTGATTTCGACAGGGGATTGGAGACCCAGTACTTC
few	TRBV7-8	TRBD2	TRBJ2-1	CASSYDLAGVSNEQFF	TGTGCCAGCAGCTACGATCTGGCGGGAGTGTCGAATGAGCAGTTCTTC
-	TRBV28	-	TRBJ2-7	CASSGGRMPYEQYF	TGTGCCAGCTCCGGGGGACGGATGCCCTACGAGCAGTACTTC
many	TRBV19	-	TRBJ1-5	CASSIGTVEQPQHF	TGTGCCAGTAGTATAGGGACCGTTGAGCAGCCCCAGCATTTT
many	TRBV28	-	TRBJ2-5	CATVNLETQYF	TGTGCCACCGTAAACCTGGAGACCCAGTACTTC
medium-sized	TRBV29-1	TRBD1	TRBJ1-2	CSVETGEHYGYTF	TGCAGCGTTGAGACAGGGGAACACTATGGCTACACCTTC
-	TRBV27	-	TRBJ1-5	CASSWAEGQPQHF	TGTGCCAGCAGTTGGGCGGAAGGTCAGCCCCAGCATTTT
many	TRBV11-2	-	TRBJ2-1	CASNPQGSSYNEQFF	TGTGCCAGCAACCCACAGGGAAGCTCCTACAATGAGCAGTTCTTC
few	TRBV3-1	-	TRBJ2-3	CASSQGSGFADTQYF	TGTGCCAGCAGCCAGGGATCGGGATTCGCAGATACGCAGTATTTT
many	TRBV10-3	TRBD2	TRBJ2-5	CAIKEREGRGAQYF	TGTGCCATCAAAGAGCGGGAGGGCCGGGGGGCCCAGTACTTC
-	TRBV20-1	TRBD1	TRBJ2-7	CSARDLAGGLYEQYF	TGCAGTGCTAGAGATCTGGCAGGGGGATTATACGAGCAGTACTTC